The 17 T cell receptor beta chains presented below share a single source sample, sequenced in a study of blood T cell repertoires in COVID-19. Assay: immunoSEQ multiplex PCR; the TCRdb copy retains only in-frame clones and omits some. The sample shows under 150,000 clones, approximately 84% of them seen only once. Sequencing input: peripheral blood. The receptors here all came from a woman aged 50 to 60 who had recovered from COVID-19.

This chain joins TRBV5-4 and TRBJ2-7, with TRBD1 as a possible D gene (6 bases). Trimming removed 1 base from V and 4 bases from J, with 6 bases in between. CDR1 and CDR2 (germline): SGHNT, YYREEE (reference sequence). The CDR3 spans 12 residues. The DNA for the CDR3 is TGTGCCAGCAGCTTGACAGGGTACGAGCAGTACTTC. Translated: CASSLTGYEQYF.

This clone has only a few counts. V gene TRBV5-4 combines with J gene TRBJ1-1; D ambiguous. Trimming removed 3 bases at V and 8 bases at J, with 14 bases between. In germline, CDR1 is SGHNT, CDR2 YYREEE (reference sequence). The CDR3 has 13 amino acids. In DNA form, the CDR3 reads TGTGCCAGCAGCTCGGCGGACGGACTGGAAGCTTTCTTT. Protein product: CASSSADGLEAFF.

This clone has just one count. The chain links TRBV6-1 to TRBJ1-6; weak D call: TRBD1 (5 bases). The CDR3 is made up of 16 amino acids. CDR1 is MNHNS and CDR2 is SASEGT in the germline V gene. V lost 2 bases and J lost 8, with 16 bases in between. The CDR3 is CASSELGRGRDSPLHF. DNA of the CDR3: TGTGCCAGCAGTGAACTAGGACGGGGGAGGGATTCACCCCTCCACTTT.

The CDR3 nucleotides are TGTGCCAGCAGCCGACAAACGAATTACGAGCAGTACTTC. Its protein product is CASSRQTNYEQYF. J is TRBJ2-7 and V is TRBV3-1 (or the pseudogene TRBV3-2); D unclear. Between the trimmed V and J ends, which lost 4 bases and 4 bases, there was a span of 11 bases. Germline CDR1 and CDR2: LGHDT and YNNKEL (reference sequence). The CDR3 sequence is 13 residues long.

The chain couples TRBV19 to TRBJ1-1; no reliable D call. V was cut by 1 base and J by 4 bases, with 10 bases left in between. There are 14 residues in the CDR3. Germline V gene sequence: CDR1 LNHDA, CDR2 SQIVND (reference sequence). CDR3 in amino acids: CASSIGLLGTEAFF. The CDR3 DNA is TGTGCCAGTAGTATAGGACTGCTCGGCACTGAAGCTTTCTTT.

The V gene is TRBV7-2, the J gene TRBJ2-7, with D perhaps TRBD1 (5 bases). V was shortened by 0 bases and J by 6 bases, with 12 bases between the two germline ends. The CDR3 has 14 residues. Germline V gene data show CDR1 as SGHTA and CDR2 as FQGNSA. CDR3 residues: CASSLAAGQGEQYF. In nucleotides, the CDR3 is TGTGCCAGCAGCTTAGCGGCAGGGCAGGGCGAGCAGTACTTC.

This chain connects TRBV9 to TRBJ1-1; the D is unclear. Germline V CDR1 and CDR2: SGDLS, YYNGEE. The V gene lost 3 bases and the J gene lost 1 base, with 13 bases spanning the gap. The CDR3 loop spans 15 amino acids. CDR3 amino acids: CASSGAPPTNTEAFF. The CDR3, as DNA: TGTGCCAGCAGCGGGGCGCCTCCAACGAACACTGAAGCTTTCTTT. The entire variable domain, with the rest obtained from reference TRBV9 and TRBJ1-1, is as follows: DSGVTQTPKHLITATGQRVTLRCSPRSGDLSVYWYQQSLDQGLQFLIQYYNGEERAKGNILERFSAQQFPDLHSELNLSSLELGDSALYFCASSGAPPTNTEAFFGQGTRLTVV.

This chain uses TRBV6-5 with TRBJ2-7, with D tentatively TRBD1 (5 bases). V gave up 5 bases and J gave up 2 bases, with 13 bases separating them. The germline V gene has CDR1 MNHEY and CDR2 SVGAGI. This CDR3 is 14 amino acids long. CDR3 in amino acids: CASSRRQLAYEQYF. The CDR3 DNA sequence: TGTGCCAGCAGTCGCCGACAGCTGGCCTACGAGCAGTACTTC.

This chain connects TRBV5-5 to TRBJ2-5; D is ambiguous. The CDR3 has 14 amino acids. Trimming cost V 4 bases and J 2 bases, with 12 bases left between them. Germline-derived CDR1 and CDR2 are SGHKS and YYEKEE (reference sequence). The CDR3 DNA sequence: TGTGCCAGCAGCCCGAGTCCGAATCAAGAGACCCAGTACTTC. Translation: CASSPSPNQETQYF.

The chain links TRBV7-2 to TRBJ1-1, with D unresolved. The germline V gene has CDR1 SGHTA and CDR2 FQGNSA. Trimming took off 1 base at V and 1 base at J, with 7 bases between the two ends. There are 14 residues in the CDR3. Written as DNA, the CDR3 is TGTGCCAGCAGCTTAGAATCCGGGAACACTGAAGCTTTCTTT. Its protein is CASSLESGNTEAFF.

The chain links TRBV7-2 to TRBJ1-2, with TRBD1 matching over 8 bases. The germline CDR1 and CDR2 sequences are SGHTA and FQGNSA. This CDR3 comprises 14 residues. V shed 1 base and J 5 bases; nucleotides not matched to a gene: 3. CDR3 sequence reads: CASSLGGQAYGYTF. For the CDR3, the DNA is TGTGCCAGCAGCTTAGGGGGACAGGCTTATGGCTACACCTTC.

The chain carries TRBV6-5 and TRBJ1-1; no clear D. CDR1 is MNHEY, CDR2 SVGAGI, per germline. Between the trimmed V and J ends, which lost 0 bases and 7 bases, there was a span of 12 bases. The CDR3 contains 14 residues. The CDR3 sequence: CASSYSLPVVEAFF. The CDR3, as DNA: TGTGCCAGCAGTTACTCATTACCTGTAGTTGAAGCTTTCTTT.

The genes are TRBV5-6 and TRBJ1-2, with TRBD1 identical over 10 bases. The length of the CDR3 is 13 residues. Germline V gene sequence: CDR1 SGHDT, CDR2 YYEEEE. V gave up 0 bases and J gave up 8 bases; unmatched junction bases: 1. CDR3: CASSLGDRGGYTF. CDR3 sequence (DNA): TGTGCCAGCAGCTTGGGGGACAGGGGCGGCTACACCTTC.

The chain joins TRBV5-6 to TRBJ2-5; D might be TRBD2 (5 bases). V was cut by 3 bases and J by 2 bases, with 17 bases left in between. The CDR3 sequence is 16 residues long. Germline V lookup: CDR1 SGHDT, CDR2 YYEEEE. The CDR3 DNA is TGTGCCAGCAGCTGGGAACCGGGATCCCTTCAAGAGACCCAGTACTTC. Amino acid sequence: CASSWEPGSLQETQYF.

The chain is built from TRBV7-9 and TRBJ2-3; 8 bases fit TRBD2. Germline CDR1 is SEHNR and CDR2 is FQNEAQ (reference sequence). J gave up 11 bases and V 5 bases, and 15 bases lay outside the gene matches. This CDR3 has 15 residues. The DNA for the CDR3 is TGTGCCAGCAGCGTTAAAGGAAGCGGGAGTCTTAGGCAGTATTTT. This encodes CASSVKGSGSLRQYF.

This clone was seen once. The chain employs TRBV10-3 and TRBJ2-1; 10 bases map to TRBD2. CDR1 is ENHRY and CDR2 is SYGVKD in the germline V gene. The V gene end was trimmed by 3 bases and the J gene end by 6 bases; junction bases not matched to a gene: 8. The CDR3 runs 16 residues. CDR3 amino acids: CAISESLAGVGNEQFF. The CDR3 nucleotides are TGTGCCATCAGTGAATCTCTAGCGGGAGTGGGCAATGAGCAGTTCTTC.

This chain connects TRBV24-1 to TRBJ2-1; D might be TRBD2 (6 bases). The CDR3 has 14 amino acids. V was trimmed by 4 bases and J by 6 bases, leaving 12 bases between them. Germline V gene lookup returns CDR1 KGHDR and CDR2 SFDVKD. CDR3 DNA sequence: TGTGCCACCAGTGAGACGGGGGACCTCAATGAGCAGTTCTTC. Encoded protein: CATSETGDLNEQFF.